This TCR beta chain was retrieved from a study of STAT3 mutations in large granular lymphocyte leukemia. Study results and caveats: After therapy, about 35% of the 18 patients switched clonotypes, all new clones STAT3 wild type. Suggested: STAT3 mutation was not the ancestral event for these clonal expansions. In T-cell large granular lymphocyte leukemia, about half of patients showed multiple immunodominant subclonotypes.

Worth noting for this clone: The antigen is undetermined.

Here immunoSEQ multiplex PCR was the method, and the copy in TCRdb shows in-frame clones only, minus some. Of 1,500 to 1,700 clones in the sample, 60% to 80% were seen once. Germline assignment: CDR1 MNHNS and CDR2 SASEGT. This CDR3 is built from 13 residues. V lost 4 bases and J lost 7, with 13 bases in between. The J gene is TRBJ1-1, the V gene TRBV6-1; D is undetermined. Sample: peripheral blood mononuclear cells. The TCR sequence derives from a man between 45 and 60 years old with T-cell large granular lymphocyte leukemia. Some clones in this sample may be carry-over from other donors' samples. In DNA form, the CDR3 reads TGTGCCAGCAGTGCTCAGTTACCCGTTGAAGCTTTCTTT. It yields the protein CASSAQLPVEAFF.